The 10 T cell receptor beta chains listed next were all sequenced from one sample in a study of blood T cell repertoires in COVID-19. Profiling relied on immunoSEQ multiplex PCR, and the TCRdb table lists in-frame clones only, not all of them. The sample comprises around 250,000 clones, around 84% of which are singletons, and about 3.2% rests with the top ten. Sequencing used peripheral blood. These TCRs come from a woman aged 18 to 35 with acute or convalescent COVID-19.

The chain employs TRBV28 and TRBJ1-4, with 10 nucleotides matching TRBD1. Trimming took 7 bases from V and 8 from J; bases not matched to a gene: 10. The CDR3 contains 15 residues. Germline CDR1 and CDR2: MDHEN and SYDVKM. CDR3 sequence: CASNLDRGLGEKLFF. The CDR3 region has the DNA TGTGCCAGCAATCTAGACAGGGGGCTAGGGGAAAAACTGTTTTTT.

A single count supports this clone. CDR3 amino acids: CASSPRTGDGNTIYF. The CDR3 nucleotides are TGTGCCAGCTCACCCAGGACAGGGGACGGAAACACCATATATTTT. The chain uses TRBV18 and TRBJ1-3, with 9 bases identical to TRBD1. This CDR3 is 15 amino acids long. J lost 4 bases, V lost 3 bases, and 4 bases had no gene match. Germline CDR1 reads KGHSH; CDR2 reads LQKENI. Together with reference TRBV18 and TRBJ1-3, the CDR3 gives the full variable domain: NAGVMQNPRHLVRRRGQEARLRCSPMKGHSHVYWYRQLPEEGLKFMVYLQKENIIDESGMPKERFSAEFPKEGPSILRIQQVVRGDSAAYFCASSPRTGDGNTIYFGEGSWLTVV.

This clone was recorded only once. V gene TRBV7-2 combines with J gene TRBJ1-5, with TRBD1 identical over 7 bases. Germline V gene lookup returns CDR1 SGHTA and CDR2 FQGNSA. After removal of 5 bases from V and 6 bases from J, the junction contained 10 bases not matched to a gene. The CDR3 runs 15 residues. CDR3 nucleotides: TGTGCCAGCAGCCCACAGACAGGGTTGGGTCAGCCCCAGCATTTT. It specifies CASSPQTGLGQPQHF.

The rearrangement uses TRBV4-3 and TRBJ2-5, with 9 bases aligning to TRBD2. V dropped 1 base and J dropped 2; count of bases not matched to a gene: 14. The CDR3 covers 19 residues. The germline CDR1 and CDR2 sequences are LGHNA and YSLEER. CDR3: CASSQVFRSNSGGQETQYF. The CDR3 bases are TGCGCCAGCAGCCAAGTATTCAGGTCGAATAGCGGGGGACAAGAGACCCAGTACTTC.

On this clone itself: The junction differs from germline at one of its ends, possibly a read error. The chain employs TRBV7-7 and TRBJ1-1; D gene ambiguous. CDR1 is SSHAT, CDR2 FNYEAQ, per germline (reference sequence). The CDR3 is made up of 13 amino acids. Written as DNA, the CDR3 is TGTGCTAGCAGCTTACGCCCGGACACTGAAGCTTTCTTT. This codes for CASSLRPDTEAFF. The whole variable domain, filled in from reference TRBV7-7 and TRBJ1-1, reads GAGVSQSPRYKVTKRGQDVTLRCDPISSHATLYWYQQALGQGPEFLTYFNYEAQPDKSGLPSDRFSAERPEGSISTLTIQRTEQRDSAMYRCASSLRPDTEAFFGQGTRLTVV.

The chain carries TRBV7-6 and TRBJ2-6; D is ambiguous. Trimming removed 5 bases from V and 0 bases from J, with 5 bases in between. The CDR3 spans 14 residues. Germline V gene sequence: CDR1 SGHVS, CDR2 FNYEAQ. The chain's CDR3 is CASSPSSGANVLTF. For the CDR3, the DNA is TGTGCCAGCAGCCCTAGCTCTGGGGCCAACGTCCTGACTTTC.

The chain is built from TRBV4-3 and TRBJ2-7; a weak D match, TRBD1 (6 bases). The CDR3 is 15 amino acids. From germline, CDR1 is LGHNA and CDR2 YSLEER. Trimming removed 0 bases from V and 3 bases from J, with 12 bases in between. Here the CDR3 reads CASSQDRRTDYEQYF. The DNA of the CDR3 is TGCGCCAGCAGCCAAGATCGTCGGACAGACTACGAGCAGTACTTC.

The rearrangement uses TRBV5-1 and TRBJ1-1, with 12 bases lining up with TRBD1. J gave up 6 bases and V 0 bases, and 6 bases lay outside the gene matches. Germline CDR1 SGHRS, CDR2 YFSETQ. The CDR3 runs 16 residues. Here the CDR3 reads CASSLVTGQGASEAFF. CDR3 DNA: TGCGCCAGCAGCTTGGTGACGGGACAGGGGGCCTCTGAAGCTTTCTTT. Full variable domain (rest looked up from reference TRBV5-1 and TRBJ1-1): KAGVTQTPRYLIKTRGQQVTLSCSPISGHRSVSWYQQTPGQGLQFLFEYFSETQRNKGNFPGRFSGRQFSNSRSEMNVSTLELGDSALYLCASSLVTGQGASEAFFGQGTRLTVV.

The CDR3 is CASSLGPGGAIANTGELFF. Here the CDR3 DNA reads TGTGCCAGCAGCTTAGGTCCGGGAGGGGCCATCGCGAACACCGGGGAGCTGTTTTTT. The rearrangement uses TRBV7-6 and TRBJ2-2, with 8 positions matching TRBD2. Germline V gene sequence: CDR1 SGHVS, CDR2 FNYEAQ. V dropped 1 base and J dropped 0; count of bases not matched to a gene: 10. This CDR3 is 19 amino acids long.

The rearrangement joins TRBV14 to TRBJ2-7; unclear D gene. The germline V gene encodes CDR1 SGHDN and CDR2 FVKESK. This CDR3 region has 12 residues. The V end lost 4 bases, the J end lost 2 bases, and 6 bases lay between the germline ends. Here the CDR3 reads CASSLLPYEQYF. Here the CDR3 DNA reads TGTGCCAGCAGCCTACTTCCCTACGAGCAGTACTTC.